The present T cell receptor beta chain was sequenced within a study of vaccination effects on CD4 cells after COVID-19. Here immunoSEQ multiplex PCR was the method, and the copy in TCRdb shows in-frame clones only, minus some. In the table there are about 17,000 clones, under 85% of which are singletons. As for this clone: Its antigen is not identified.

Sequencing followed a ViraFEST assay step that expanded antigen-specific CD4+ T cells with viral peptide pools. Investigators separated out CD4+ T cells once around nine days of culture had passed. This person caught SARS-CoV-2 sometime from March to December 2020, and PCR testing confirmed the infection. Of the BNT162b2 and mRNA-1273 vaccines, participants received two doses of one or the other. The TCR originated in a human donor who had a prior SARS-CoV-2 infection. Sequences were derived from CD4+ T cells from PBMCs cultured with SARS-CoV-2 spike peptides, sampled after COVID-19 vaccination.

The CDR3 region is CASSITKGVDTQYF. CDR3 nucleotide sequence: TGTGCCAGTAGTATCACCAAAGGAGTGGATACGCAGTATTTT. The genes are TRBV19 and TRBJ2-3, with no clear D. The CDR3 extends over 14 amino acids. Germline V gene lookup returns CDR1 LNHDA and CDR2 SQIVND (reference sequence). Trimming cost V 3 bases and J 6 bases, with 13 bases left between them.